This is a list of T cell receptor beta chains from one sample in a study of cytomegalovirus exposure and HLA in healthy donors. This table comes from immunoSEQ multiplex PCR, and its TCRdb copy is limited to in-frame clones, with some not included. The table includes some 170,000 clones, 65% to 80% detected once. The sample was PBMCs. Receptor source: a woman aged 25 to 45 in good health and CMV-seronegative. Each CDR3 is given with its conserved first and last residue. A D gene is named only where the DNA matches it firmly. Clone size, where shown, is once, few, many, or a class for clones that have expanded.

D: -; J: TRBJ2-7; size: -; V: TRBV7-9; CDR3: CASSSGQPSYSYEQYF; DNA: TGTGCCAGCAGCTCCGGACAGCCGTCTTACTCCTACGAGCAGTACTTC
D: TRBD1; J: TRBJ1-2; size: few; V: TRBV6-1; CDR3: CASRDRGYGGYTF; DNA: TGTGCCAGCAGGGACAGGGGCTACGGGGGCTACACCTTC
D: TRBD1; J: TRBJ2-7; size: -; V: TRBV5-1; CDR3: CASAPGRQGTPYEQYF; DNA: TGCGCCAGCGCCCCCGGACGACAGGGGACCCCCTACGAGCAGTACTTC
D: -; J: TRBJ2-4; size: -; V: TRBV21-1; CDR3: CASSKGRQIKNIQYF; DNA: TGTGCCAGCAGCAAGGGCAGACAAATCAAAAACATTCAGTACTTC
D: TRBD2; J: TRBJ2-7; size: -; V: TRBV2; CDR3: CASEALAAGGEQYF; DNA: TGTGCCAGCGAGGCCCTAGCGGCTGGGGGTGAGCAGTACTTC
D: -; J: TRBJ1-2; size: -; V: TRBV4-1; CDR3: CASSQDRGHGYTF; DNA: TGCGCCAGCAGCCAAGATCGGGGTCATGGCTACACCTTC
D: -; J: TRBJ1-2; size: once; V: TRBV30; CDR3: CAWSFEGVGNGYTF; DNA: TGTGCCTGGAGCTTTGAGGGCGTTGGGAATGGCTACACCTTC
D: -; J: TRBJ1-6; size: -; V: TRBV6-1; CDR3: CASSRDTYNSPLHF; DNA: TGTGCCAGCAGCAGGGATACCTATAATTCACCCCTCCACTTT
D: -; J: TRBJ1-6; size: -; V: TRBV14; CDR3: CASSLNRDSPLHF; DNA: TGTGCCAGCAGCCTCAACAGGGATTCACCCCTCCACTTT
D: -; J: TRBJ2-7; size: -; V: TRBV29-1; CDR3: CSVASGDYEQYF; DNA: TGCAGCGTGGCTTCTGGTGACTACGAGCAGTACTTC
D: TRBD2; J: TRBJ2-7; size: -; V: TRBV14; CDR3: CASSFVGGPGQYF; DNA: TGTGCCAGCAGTTTCGTGGGAGGGCCGGGGCAGTACTTC
D: -; J: TRBJ1-1; size: few; V: TRBV19; CDR3: CASSIPGLNTEAFF; DNA: TGTGCCAGTAGTATTCCAGGGTTGAACACTGAAGCTTTCTTT
D: -; J: TRBJ1-4; size: -; V: TRBV30; CDR3: CAWSVWGGKLFF; DNA: TGTGCCTGGAGTGTATGGGGGGGAAAACTGTTTTTT
D: TRBD1; J: TRBJ1-1; size: few; V: TRBV28; CDR3: CASSSAGGHGTEAFF; DNA: TGTGCCAGCAGTTCCGCAGGGGGACACGGCACTGAAGCTTTCTTT
D: -; J: TRBJ1-1; size: -; V: TRBV7-9; CDR3: CASRLTQDYTEAFF; DNA: TGTGCCAGCAGGCTTACACAGGATTACACTGAAGCTTTCTTT